A selection of T cell receptor beta chains follows, all from one sample in a study of blood T cells in healthy people across ages. TCRdb re-called the 5' RACE reads with MiXCR, one entry per CDR3 protein. This table has fewer than 950,000 distinct CDR3 sequences, around 36% appearing once. Sequenced: blood. Receptor source: a young man in good health. The CDR3 runs from the conserved cysteine through the conserved F or W. The D gene is left open where the match is weak. Clone size is stated in some rows and not others, as once, few, many or a class when expanded.

len,j_gene,d_gene,v_gene,abundance,CDR3nt,CDR3aa
12,TRBJ2-3,TRBD2,TRBV20-1,many,TGCAGTGCTACCAGGGAGGGAGATACGCAGTATTTT,CSATREGDTQYF
14,TRBJ2-1,TRBD1,TRBV28,few,TGTGCCAGCAGTTGGACAGGGTTGTTAAATGAGCAGTTCTTC,CASSWTGLLNEQFF
14,TRBJ2-5,NA,TRBV20-1,NA,TGCAGTGCTGTGCGTTCTAGAGGCCAAGAGACCCAGTACTTC,CSAVRSRGQETQYF
14,TRBJ2-2,TRBD1,TRBV29-1,few,TGCAGCGTTTCCCCGGACAGGGTCGGCGGGGAGCTGTTTTTT,CSVSPDRVGGELFF
17,TRBJ1-1,TRBD1,TRBV12-3/TRBV12-4,NA,TGTGCCAGCAGTTCCGTCCCGGGACAGAGGGGAAACACTGAAGCTTTCTTT,CASSSVPGQRGNTEAFF
15,TRBJ1-5,TRBD1,TRBV12-3/TRBV12-4,many,TGTGCCAGCAGTTTAGGGGGACAGGGGGTCCAGCCCCAGCATTTT,CASSLGGQGVQPQHF
19,TRBJ1-1,TRBD1,TRBV7-2,few,TGTGCCAGCAGCCTCCTCAGGACAGGGATGGTTGGGGTGAACACTGAAGCTTTCTTT,CASSLLRTGMVGVNTEAFF
13,TRBJ2-1,NA,TRBV20-1,few,TGCAGTGCTACAGGGACAAGTTACAATGAGCAGTTCTTC,CSATGTSYNEQFF
15,TRBJ2-5,TRBD2,TRBV10-3,NA,TGTGCCATCAGTGGCGCTAGCGGGGGCGAAGAGACCCAGTACTTC,CAISGASGGEETQYF
14,TRBJ2-1,NA,TRBV7-2,NA,TGTGCCAGCAGCTTAGGGGGACACAACAATGAGCAGTTCTTC,CASSLGGHNNEQFF
16,TRBJ1-1,TRBD1,TRBV12-3/TRBV12-4,NA,TGTGCCAGCAGCTCTGGGACAGGGGGCGAGGGGTCTGAAGCTTTCTTT,CASSSGTGGEGSEAFF
15,TRBJ2-1,TRBD2,TRBV9,NA,TGTGCCAGCAGCGTAGGAGCGGGGGTATACAATGAGCAGTTCTTC,CASSVGAGVYNEQFF
16,TRBJ2-2,NA,TRBV12-3/TRBV12-4,NA,TGTGCCAGCAGTGGGAGTCTCGTGACGAGCACCGGGGAGCTGTTTTTT,CASSGSLVTSTGELFF
13,TRBJ2-7,NA,TRBV29-1,many,TGCAGCGTTGGGGTTGGGGGGCGCACTGAGCAGTACTTC,CSVGVGGRTEQYF
15,TRBJ2-2,TRBD1,TRBV9,NA,TGTGCCAGCAGGTGGGGACAGGGAAACACCGGGGAGCTGTTTTTT,CASRWGQGNTGELFF
14,TRBJ2-3,NA,TRBV7-2,many,TGTGCCAGCAGCCCGACGACTCGCACAGATACGCAGTATTTT,CASSPTTRTDTQYF
15,TRBJ1-5,NA,TRBV3-1,few,TGTGCCAGCAGCCAAGGGCGGGGCGCGTTCCAGCCCCAGCATTTT,CASSQGRGAFQPQHF
18,TRBJ2-7,TRBD1,TRBV5-1,many,TGCGCCAGCAGTGAGACCACCCCGGACAGGGCAATCCTTTACGAGCAGTACTTC,CASSETTPDRAILYEQYF
14,TRBJ1-2,TRBD1,TRBV7-9,NA,TGTGCCAGCAGCCGATCGGACAGGGGAGACGGCTACACCTTC,CASSRSDRGDGYTF
13,TRBJ1-6,NA,TRBV12-3/TRBV12-4,NA,TGTGCCAGCAGCCCGGAGATGGGTTCACCCCTCCACTTT,CASSPEMGSPLHF
17,TRBJ1-1,NA,TRBV4-3,few,TGCGCCAGCAGCCAAGAAGTGGGGAGACGTTCGAACACTGAAGCTTTCTTT,CASSQEVGRRSNTEAFF
15,TRBJ2-1,TRBD2,TRBV10-3,once,TGTGCCATCAATATAGCGGGGAGCTCCTACAATGAGCAGTTCTTC,CAINIAGSSYNEQFF
14,TRBJ2-1,NA,TRBV2,NA,TGTGCCAGCAATTCATTTGGAGTCAACAATGAGCAGTTCTTC,CASNSFGVNNEQFF
15,TRBJ2-7,NA,TRBV6-1,NA,TGTGCCAGCAGTGATCGGTCGGACAGTGCCGAAGAGCAGTACTTC,CASSDRSDSAEEQYF
15,TRBJ2-2,NA,TRBV6-6,few,TGTGCCAGCAGAAACAGGGGAGGGAACACCGGGGAGCTGTTTTTT,CASRNRGGNTGELFF
18,TRBJ1-5,TRBD1,TRBV12-3/TRBV12-4,few,TGTGCCAGCAGTGTACGGGGACAGAAAACTTATAGCAATCAGCCCCAGCATTTT,CASSVRGQKTYSNQPQHF
15,TRBJ2-7,NA,TRBV3-1,NA,TGTGCCAGCAGCCAAGCGGGGGCTACAGCCTACGAGCAGTACTTC,CASSQAGATAYEQYF
13,TRBJ1-2,TRBD1,TRBV11-2,NA,TGTGCCAGCAGATTAACAGGGGGCGATGGCTACACCTTC,CASRLTGGDGYTF
15,TRBJ2-3,TRBD2,TRBV20-1,many,TGCAGTGCTGGATATGGGCTAGCGGGCCTCGATACGCAGTATTTT,CSAGYGLAGLDTQYF
14,TRBJ1-5,TRBD1,TRBV6-6,many,TGTGCCAGCAGTCCGGACAGGAACAATCAGCCCCAGCATTTT,CASSPDRNNQPQHF
17,TRBJ1-6,NA,TRBV28,few,TGTGCCAGCAGTCCCGGAGGACTAGGGTCATCTCGGACACCCCTCCACTTT,CASSPGGLGSSRTPLHF
12,TRBJ1-1,NA,TRBV18,NA,TGTGCCAGCCCTGGAGGGAACACTGAAGCTTTCTTT,CASPGGNTEAFF
16,TRBJ1-4,TRBD1,TRBV12-3/TRBV12-4,few,TGTGCCAGCAGTTCATCCTACGGGACAGGGAATGAAAAACTGTTTTTT,CASSSSYGTGNEKLFF
14,TRBJ2-3,NA,TRBV6-4,few,TGTGCCAGCAGTGACTCCCCAGGTTTAGATACGCAGTATTTT,CASSDSPGLDTQYF
15,TRBJ2-3,TRBD1,TRBV7-2,NA,TGTGCCAGCAGCTCAACCCGGACAGGGGGCGATACGCAGTATTTT,CASSSTRTGGDTQYF
16,TRBJ2-6,NA,TRBV5-1,few,TGCGCCAGCAGTCCCACAGTCAACTCTGGGGCCAACGTCCTGACTTTC,CASSPTVNSGANVLTF
15,TRBJ2-5,TRBD2,TRBV28,few,TGTGCCAGCAGTTTACCCTCTAGCGGGGGCAAGACCCAGTACTTC,CASSLPSSGGKTQYF
13,TRBJ2-5,NA,TRBV6-2/TRBV6-3,NA,TGTGCCAGCAAGGGCACAGGGTACCAGACCCAGTACTTC,CASKGTGYQTQYF
17,TRBJ2-2,NA,TRBV12-3/TRBV12-4,few,TGTGCCAGCAGTTTCGGGGCGACTAGACTCCCTGGCGGGGAGCTGTTTTTT,CASSFGATRLPGGELFF
13,TRBJ2-1,NA,TRBV7-9,many,TGTGCCAGCAGTCTGGACGGCTACAATGAGCAGTTCTTC,CASSLDGYNEQFF
13,TRBJ1-5,NA,TRBV12-3/TRBV12-4,few,TGTGCCAGCAGGGCGGGGGGCCATCAGCCCCAGCATTTT,CASRAGGHQPQHF
14,TRBJ2-1,TRBD1,TRBV20-1,NA,TGCAGTGGTGGGGCAGGGGGCTCCTACAATGAGCAGTTCTTC,CSGGAGGSYNEQFF
16,TRBJ1-2,TRBD1,TRBV12-3/TRBV12-4,many,TGTGCCAGCAGCCAGGGACAGGGACCAGCTAACTATGGCTACACCTTC,CASSQGQGPANYGYTF
16,TRBJ1-1,NA,TRBV21-1,NA,TGTGCCAGCAGCACCCGCCCCGGCAGCCCGAACACTGAAGCTTTCTTT,CASSTRPGSPNTEAFF
13,TRBJ2-5,NA,TRBV5-1,NA,TGCGCCAGCAGCTGCACTACCGAGGGGACCCAGTACTTC,CASSCTTEGTQYF
11,TRBJ1-1,NA,TRBV4-3,NA,TGCGCCAGCAGCCAAGGAAATGGTCCTTTCTTT,CASSQGNGPFF
13,TRBJ1-4,NA,TRBV20-1,many,TGCAGTGCTAGATTAGACACGGAAGAAAAACTGTTTTTT,CSARLDTEEKLFF
13,TRBJ2-5,NA,TRBV12-3/TRBV12-4,NA,TGTGCCAGCAGTTTAGGATGCCGGGAGACCCAGTACTTC,CASSLGCRETQYF
15,TRBJ2-7,NA,TRBV4-1,many,TGCGCCAGCAGCCAAGCCGCCGAGAGCTCCTACGAGCAGTACTTC,CASSQAAESSYEQYF
14,TRBJ1-4,NA,TRBV25-1,once,TGTGCCAGCAGTGAAGCAGGGGTGGGTGAAAAACTGTTTTTT,CASSEAGVGEKLFF
15,TRBJ1-5,NA,TRBV7-2,few,TGTGCCAGCAGCTTAGGTCAGGGTCTACCTCAGCCCCAGCATTTT,CASSLGQGLPQPQHF
14,TRBJ2-5,TRBD1,TRBV25-1,NA,TGTGCCAACAGTGAAACAGGGGGCCCGGGAGACCAGTACTTC,CANSETGGPGDQYF
15,TRBJ2-5,NA,TRBV4-1,NA,TGCGCCAGCAGCCGATCGGACTCTTCGTCGGAGACCCAGTACTTC,CASSRSDSSSETQYF
15,TRBJ1-5,NA,TRBV10-3,few,TGTGCTTCCGACCCCGGGGGGCTTATCGATCAGCCCCAGCATTTT,CASDPGGLIDQPQHF